These T cell receptor beta chains were read from a single sample in a study of OX40 agonist ivuxolimab in advanced cancers. Assay: immunoSEQ multiplex PCR; the TCRdb copy retains only in-frame clones and omits some. The table lists approximately 82,000 clones, roughly 92% of them singletons, with about 0.61% in the top ten. This sample comprised CD4+ or CD8+ T cells sorted from blood, obtained in a trial of the OX40 agonist ivuxolimab. The receptor source for this set is an adult with an advanced solid tumor such as melanoma, head and neck, liver or kidney cancer. CDR3s include the opening cysteine and the closing phenylalanine or tryptophan. The D gene is left open where the match is weak. The size of a clone is reported for some rows only, either as once, few or many, or as a class for expanded clones.

clone_size,d_call,j_call,v_call,cdr3_aa,cdr3_nt
NA,TRBD1,TRBJ1-2,TRBV19,CASSSPGQEGQYGYTF,TGTGCCAGTAGTTCCCCGGGACAGGAGGGGCAATATGGCTACACCTTC
NA,NA,TRBJ1-1,TRBV6-5,CASSTVTEAFF,TGTGCCAGCAGTACCGTGACGGAAGCTTTCTTT
NA,NA,TRBJ1-1,TRBV29-1,CSVEVGNTEAFF,TGCAGCGTTGAAGTGGGGAACACTGAAGCTTTCTTT
once,TRBD1,TRBJ1-2,TRBV19,CASSNGQAYGYTF,TGTGCCAGTAGTAATGGACAGGCCTATGGCTACACCTTC
NA,NA,TRBJ2-3,TRBV29-1,CSVETGDTQYF,TGCAGCGTTGAGACAGGAGATACGCAGTATTTT
NA,NA,TRBJ2-3,TRBV19,CASSISDTQYF,TGTGCCAGTAGTATCTCAGATACGCAGTATTTT
NA,NA,TRBJ2-7,TRBV7-8,CASSLGGGYEQYF,TGTGCCAGCAGCTTAGGGGGCGGCTACGAGCAGTACTTC
NA,NA,TRBJ2-7,TRBV2,CASRAGTHSYEQYF,TGTGCCAGCAGAGCCGGGACCCACTCCTACGAGCAGTACTTC
NA,TRBD1,TRBJ1-1,TRBV5-1,CASSQGTANTEAFF,TGCGCCAGCAGCCAAGGGACAGCGAACACTGAAGCTTTCTTT
NA,TRBD1,TRBJ2-5,TRBV7-9,CASSWGTVQETQYF,TGTGCCAGCAGCTGGGGGACAGTCCAAGAGACCCAGTACTTC
NA,NA,TRBJ1-6,TRBV21-1,CASSKGSEEDSPLHF,TGTGCCAGCAGCAAAGGTTCTGAAGAGGATTCACCCCTCCACTTT
NA,NA,TRBJ2-2,TRBV27,CASSFNGELFF,TGTGCCAGCAGTTTTAACGGGGAGCTGTTTTTT
NA,TRBD2,TRBJ2-3,TRBV10-1,CASSESILAGSTDTQYF,TGCGCCAGCAGTGAGTCGATCCTAGCGGGGTCAACAGATACGCAGTATTTT
NA,TRBD2,TRBJ2-5,TRBV11-2,CASSSQTSRQETQYF,TGTGCCAGCAGCTCCCAGACTAGCAGACAAGAGACCCAGTACTTC
once,NA,TRBJ2-7,TRBV5-1,CASSPLEGGLYEQYF,TGCGCCAGCAGCCCATTAGAGGGGGGATTATACGAGCAGTACTTC
NA,NA,TRBJ1-3,TRBV5-1,CASSLGSGGAGNTIYF,TGCGCCAGCAGCTTGGGAAGCGGCGGTGCCGGAAACACCATATATTTT
NA,NA,TRBJ1-1,TRBV9,CASSVGWHTEAFF,TGTGCCAGCAGCGTAGGATGGCACACTGAAGCTTTCTTT
NA,NA,TRBJ2-7,TRBV21-1,CASSIGTGVFYEQYF,TGTGCCAGCAGCATTGGGACAGGGGTCTTCTACGAGCAGTACTTC
NA,NA,TRBJ1-1,TRBV6-1,CASSEGHWRSAFF,TGTGCCAGCAGTGAGGGACACTGGCGGTCGGCTTTCTTT
NA,NA,TRBJ2-1,TRBV4-2,CASSQDRGEQFF,TGTGCCAGCAGCCAAGATAGGGGCGAGCAGTTCTTC
once,TRBD2,TRBJ2-4,TRBV7-4,CASSLGRTSGRQPGVDIQYF,TGTGCCAGCAGCTTGGGTCGGACTAGCGGTCGTCAGCCGGGGGTGGACATTCAGTACTTC
NA,NA,TRBJ2-4,TRBV6-1,CASSEGGTISIQYF,TGTGCCAGCAGTGAAGGCGGGACAATAAGCATTCAGTACTTC
NA,TRBD2,TRBJ2-7,TRBV2,CASSRSGREQYF,TGTGCCAGCAGTCGTAGCGGGAGGGAGCAGTACTTC
NA,TRBD1,TRBJ2-7,TRBV11-2,CASSKGQFNYEQYF,TGTGCCAGCAGCAAGGGACAGTTTAACTACGAGCAGTACTTC
NA,TRBD1,TRBJ1-2,TRBV19,CASTETTGGGSYGYTF,TGTGCCAGTACCGAAACCACAGGGGGAGGGAGCTATGGCTACACCTTC
NA,NA,TRBJ2-2,TRBV18,CASSPSLSGELFF,TGTGCCAGCTCACCTTCCCTCAGCGGGGAGCTGTTTTTT
NA,NA,TRBJ2-2,TRBV29-1,CSVDSSNTGELFF,TGCAGCGTTGATAGTTCGAACACCGGGGAGCTGTTTTTT
NA,NA,TRBJ1-6,TRBV29-1,CSVKEDSQGFSPLHF,TGCAGCGTTAAGGAGGACTCACAGGGATTTTCACCCCTCCACTTT
NA,NA,TRBJ1-4,TRBV4-2,CASSQSQATNEKLFF,TGTGCCAGCAGCCAATCACAAGCAACTAATGAAAAACTGTTTTTT
NA,NA,TRBJ2-7,TRBV5-4,CASSPGPTYEQYF,TGTGCCAGCAGCCCAGGGCCAACCTACGAGCAGTACTTC
NA,NA,TRBJ1-5,TRBV5-6,CASTSSSGGYVQPQHF,TGTGCCAGCACCTCTTCGAGTGGGGGGTATGTTCAGCCCCAGCATTTT
NA,NA,TRBJ2-2,TRBV5-1,CASSLETANTGELFF,TGCGCCAGCAGCTTGGAGACAGCGAACACCGGGGAGCTGTTTTTT
NA,NA,TRBJ1-1,TRBV10-3,CAISDPQGKAFF,TGTGCCATCAGTGACCCACAGGGAAAAGCTTTCTTT
NA,TRBD2,TRBJ2-7,TRBV7-2,CASSRGGGRPYEQYF,TGTGCCAGCAGCCGGGGGGGCGGGAGGCCCTACGAGCAGTACTTC
NA,TRBD1,TRBJ1-5,TRBV6-5,CASRSGQGANQPQHF,TGTGCCAGCAGATCCGGACAGGGGGCTAATCAGCCCCAGCATTTT
NA,NA,TRBJ2-1,TRBV6-1,CASSPRFNEQFF,TGTGCCAGCAGTCCCAGGTTCAATGAGCAGTTCTTC
once,TRBD2,TRBJ2-2,TRBV5-1,CASSPLGGAGGPGGELFF,TGCGCCAGCAGCCCCCTCGGAGGAGCGGGGGGGCCTGGCGGGGAGCTGTTTTTT
NA,NA,TRBJ2-3,TRBV5-1,CASSFVSKSTDTQYF,TGCGCCAGCAGCTTTGTGTCAAAAAGCACAGATACGCAGTATTTT
NA,NA,TRBJ1-1,TRBV10-3,CAISGQPGQSDTEAFF,TGTGCCATCAGTGGACAACCGGGACAATCAGACACTGAAGCTTTCTTT
NA,TRBD2,TRBJ2-1,TRBV19,CASALGSGVTYNEQFF,TGTGCCAGTGCCCTTGGTAGCGGGGTGACCTACAATGAGCAGTTCTTC
NA,TRBD1,TRBJ1-1,TRBV13,CASSLDRGRTEAFF,TGTGCCAGCAGCTTAGACAGGGGGCGAACTGAAGCTTTCTTT
NA,NA,TRBJ1-2,TRBV7-3,CASSLIGGAGYTF,TGTGCCAGCAGCTTAATTGGCGGGGCGGGCTACACCTTC
NA,TRBD1,TRBJ1-5,TRBV30,CAWGTGISNQPQHF,TGTGCCTGGGGGACAGGGATTAGCAATCAGCCCCAGCATTTT
NA,TRBD1,TRBJ1-4,TRBV2,CASSLRQGSGEKLFF,TGTGCCAGCAGTCTACGACAGGGTTCGGGTGAAAAACTGTTTTTT
NA,NA,TRBJ2-1,TRBV5-1,CASSLQRTTLAVRQFF,TGCGCCAGCAGCTTACAAAGAACCACCTTAGCGGTGAGGCAGTTCTTC
once,TRBD1,TRBJ1-6,TRBV7-2,CASSFRGQGSSPLHF,TGTGCCAGCAGCTTTCGGGGACAGGGCAGCTCACCCCTCCACTTT
NA,NA,TRBJ2-1,TRBV5-1,CASSLEGSSYNEQFF,TGCGCCAGCAGCTTGGAGGGAAGCTCCTACAATGAGCAGTTCTTC
few,NA,TRBJ1-1,TRBV7-9,CASSVLGRESPEAFF,TGTGCCAGCAGCGTCTTGGGGAGGGAGTCCCCTGAAGCTTTCTTT